This TCR beta chain was recorded in a study of blood T cell repertoires in COVID-19. CDR1 and CDR2 from the germline V gene are LNHDA and SQIVND (reference sequence). V was pared by 4 bases and J by 5 bases, with 4 bases of the junction left unmatched. The length of the CDR3 is 14 residues. The data were produced by immunoSEQ multiplex PCR, yet TCRdb's version contains in-frame clones alone and is incomplete. This table has approximately 200,000 clones, roughly 80% appearing once. This receptor was obtained from a human donor in a cohort sampled during active COVID-19. Sequencing was performed on peripheral blood. This chain links TRBV19 with TRBJ1-1; 10 bases align to TRBD1. As DNA, the CDR3 is TGTGCCAGTAGTACCCCGGGACAGGGGACTGAAGCTTTCTTT. It translates to CASSTPGQGTEAFF.